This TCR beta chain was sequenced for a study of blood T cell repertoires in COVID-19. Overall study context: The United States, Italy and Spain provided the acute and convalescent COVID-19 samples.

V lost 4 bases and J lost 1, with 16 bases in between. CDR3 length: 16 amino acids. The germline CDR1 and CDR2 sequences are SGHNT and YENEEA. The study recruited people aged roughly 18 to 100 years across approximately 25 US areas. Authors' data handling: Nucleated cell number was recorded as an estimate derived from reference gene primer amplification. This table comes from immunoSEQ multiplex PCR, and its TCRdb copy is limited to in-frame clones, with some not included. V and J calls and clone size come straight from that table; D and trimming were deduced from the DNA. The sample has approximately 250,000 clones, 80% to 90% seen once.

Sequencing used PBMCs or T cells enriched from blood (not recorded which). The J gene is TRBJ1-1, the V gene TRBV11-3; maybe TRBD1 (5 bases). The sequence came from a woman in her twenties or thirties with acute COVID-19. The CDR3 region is CASSSRGSGANTEAFF. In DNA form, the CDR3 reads TGTGCCAGCAGCTCTCGGGGCAGCGGGGCGAACACTGAAGCTTTCTTT.